Shown below are 14 T cell receptor beta chains from a single sample sequenced in a study. TRBV12-4/TRBJ1-2 clonotypes were amplified with adaptor-ligated barcode primers. TCRdb re-called the multiplex PCR reads through MiXCR, storing one row per CDR3 protein. The profile covers about 680 distinct CDR3 sequences, with approximately 27% appearing a single time and less than 20% taken by the ten largest. Sample: tumor-infiltrating naive CD4+ T cells sorted from the breast tumor. Subset noted: naive CD4+ T cells, CD4+CD45RA+CD25-. These receptors were collected from a female donor with breast cancer.

By share, this clonotype ranks as medium-sized. The chain links TRBV12-3 or TRBV12-4 to TRBJ1-2; D is undetermined. The CDR3 has 12 residues. The germline V and J ends were trimmed by 5 bases and 3 bases, with 7 bases remaining between them. CDR3 sequence (DNA): TGTGCCAGCAGTGATAAGGACTATGGCTACACCTTC. Its translation is CASSDKDYGYTF.

By frequency in the sample, this clonotype is large. The CDR3 spells CASRRTEANYGYTF. CDR3 DNA sequence: TGTGCCAGCAGACGGACAGAAGCTAACTATGGCTACACCTTC. The chain is built from TRBV12-3 or TRBV12-4 and TRBJ1-2; D perhaps matches TRBD1 (6 bases). The CDR3 covers 14 residues. The V end lost 6 bases, the J end lost 0 bases, and 11 bases lay between the germline ends.

This clonotype qualifies as large. The chain links TRBV12-3 or TRBV12-4 to TRBJ1-2; D possibly corresponds to TRBD1 (5 bases). Trimming removed 6 bases from V and 7 bases from J, with 12 bases in between. The CDR3 spans 12 residues. CDR3 in DNA: TGTGCCAGCAGGAGGTGGGGCTCTGGCTACACCTTC. As protein: CASRRWGSGYTF.

By proportion, this clonotype is medium-sized (0.01 to 0.1%). The chain combines TRBV12-3 or TRBV12-4 with TRBJ1-2; a weak D match, TRBD1 (5 bases). The CDR3 covers 12 residues. Trimming left V 5 bases short and J 4 bases short, with 8 bases between. This chain's CDR3 is CASSPGIYGYTF. The CDR3 DNA sequence: TGTGCCAGCAGTCCAGGGATCTATGGCTACACCTTC.

By sample share, this clonotype is large. The rearrangement links TRBV12-3 or TRBV12-4 to TRBJ1-2; a weak D match, TRBD1 (6 bases). V was shortened by 5 bases and J by 2 bases, with 9 bases between the two germline ends. The CDR3 spans 13 residues. The CDR3 DNA follows: TGTGCCAGCAGTGAACAGGGAAACTATGGCTACACCTTC. This gives the protein CASSEQGNYGYTF.

Notes on this clonotype: An end of the junction does not agree with germline; a read error may underlie this. This sequence joins TRBV12-3 or TRBV12-4 and TRBJ1-2; D may be TRBD1 (6 bases). This CDR3 is 14 amino acids long. The chain's CDR3 is CASRRTEANYGCTF. The DNA of the CDR3 is TGTGCCAGCAGACGGACAGAAGCTAACTACGGCTGCACCTTC.

For this clonotype: Relative to the germline gene, one junction end is altered; a read error may explain this. This chain joins TRBV12-3 or TRBV12-4 and TRBJ1-2, with TRBD1 identical over 7 bases. This CDR3 comprises 14 residues. The CDR3 loop reads CVSSKTGLPSGYTF. The CDR3 DNA sequence: TGTGTCAGCAGCAAGACAGGGCTCCCAAGTGGCTACACCTTC.

By share, this clonotype counts as medium-sized (0.01 to 0.1%). V and J are TRBV12-3 or TRBV12-4 and TRBJ1-2; TRBD1 aligns across 7 bases. V gave up 6 bases and J gave up 8 bases; unmatched junction bases: 9. The CDR3 runs 13 residues. This chain's CDR3 is CASSRDRVLGYTF. Here the CDR3 DNA reads TGTGCCAGCAGCCGAGACAGGGTTTTAGGCTACACCTTC.

This clonotype was observed a few times. The gene calls are TRBV12-3 or TRBV12-4 and TRBJ1-2; 7 positions agree with TRBD1. With V trimmed by 5 bases and J by 9 bases, 9 bases remained unmatched. This CDR3 has 13 residues. The CDR3 region is CASSPAGTDSYTF. In DNA form, the CDR3 reads TGTGCCAGCAGTCCTGCCGGGACAGACAGCTACACCTTC.

About this clonotype: This CDR3 is missing its conserved last phenylalanine or tryptophan, likely due to a read error. The DNA is omitted, as the CDR3 cannot be located on it reliably, and the CDR3 follows TCRdb's listing. The rearrangement joins TRBV12-3 or TRBV12-4 to TRBJ1-2; TRBD1 was called by the table and not checked on the DNA. Counting both end residues, the CDR3 totals 13 amino acids. The chain's CDR3 is CASSQQGSRGYAS.

This clonotype is termed hyperexpanded (1% or more). The V and J genes are TRBV12-3 or TRBV12-4 and TRBJ1-2; 9 positions agree with TRBD1. With 5 bases clipped from V and 1 base from J, the junction kept 14 bases outside the gene matches. This CDR3 has 18 amino acids. The DNA of the CDR3 is TGTGCCAGCAGTATGGACAGGGGACTATTTGACCTTAACTATGGCTACACCTTC. It is translated as CASSMDRGLFDLNYGYTF.

This clonotype is medium-sized by share. The chain employs TRBV12-3 or TRBV12-4 and TRBJ1-2, with D hard to call. Trimming pared 5 bases from V and 3 bases from J, leaving 10 bases between. This CDR3 has 13 residues. The CDR3 here is CASSRERHYGYTF. CDR3 nucleotide sequence: TGTGCCAGCAGTAGGGAGAGACACTATGGCTACACCTTC.

This clonotype is labeled as large. The chain links TRBV12-3 or TRBV12-4 to TRBJ1-2; no reliable D call. CDR3 size: 14 residues. The V and J ends lost 3 bases and 6 bases respectively, with 14 bases between them. CDR3 bases: TGTGCCAGCAGTTTCCCCGAAAGGCCCAATGGCTACACCTTC. Translated: CASSFPERPNGYTF.

The chain joins TRBV12-3 or TRBV12-4 to TRBJ1-2, with unresolved D. CDR3 length equals 12 residues. V was shortened by 6 bases and J by 7 bases, with 12 bases between the two germline ends. CDR3 in amino acids: CASRRWESGYTF. The CDR3, as DNA: TGTGCCAGCAGGAGGTGGGAGTCTGGCTACACCTTC.